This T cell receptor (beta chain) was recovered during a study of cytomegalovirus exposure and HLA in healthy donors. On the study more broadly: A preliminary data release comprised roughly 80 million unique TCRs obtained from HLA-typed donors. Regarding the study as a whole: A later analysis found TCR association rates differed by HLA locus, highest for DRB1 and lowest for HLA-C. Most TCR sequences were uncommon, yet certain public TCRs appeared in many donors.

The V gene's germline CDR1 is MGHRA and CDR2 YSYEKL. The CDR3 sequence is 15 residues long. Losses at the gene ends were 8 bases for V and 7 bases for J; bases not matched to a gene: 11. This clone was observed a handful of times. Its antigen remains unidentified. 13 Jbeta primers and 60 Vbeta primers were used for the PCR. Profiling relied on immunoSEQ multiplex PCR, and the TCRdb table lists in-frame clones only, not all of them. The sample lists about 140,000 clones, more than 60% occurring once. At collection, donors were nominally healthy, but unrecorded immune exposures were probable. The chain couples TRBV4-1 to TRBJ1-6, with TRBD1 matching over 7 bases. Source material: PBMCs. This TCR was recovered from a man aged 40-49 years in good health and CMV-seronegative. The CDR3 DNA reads TGCGCCAGCGGGAGTTGGCAGGGGGAGAATTCACCCCTCCACTTT. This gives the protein CASGSWQGENSPLHF.